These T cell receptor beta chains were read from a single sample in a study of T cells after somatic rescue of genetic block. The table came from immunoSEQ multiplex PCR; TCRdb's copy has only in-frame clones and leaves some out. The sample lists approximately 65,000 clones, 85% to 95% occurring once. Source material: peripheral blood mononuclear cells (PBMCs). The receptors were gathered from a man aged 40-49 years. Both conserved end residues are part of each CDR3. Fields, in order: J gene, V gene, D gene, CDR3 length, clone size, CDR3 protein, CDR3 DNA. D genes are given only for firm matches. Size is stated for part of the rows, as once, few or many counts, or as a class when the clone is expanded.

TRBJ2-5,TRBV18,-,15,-,CASSPQWGGGQTQYF,TGTGCCAGCTCACCACAGTGGGGCGGCGGGCAGACCCAGTACTTC
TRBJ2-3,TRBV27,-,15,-,CASSSTGPRADTQYF,TGTGCCAGCAGTTCCACGGGGCCCAGGGCAGATACGCAGTATTTT
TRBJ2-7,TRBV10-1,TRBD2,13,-,CASTAGGTYEQYF,TGCGCCAGCACGGCGGGGGGAACCTACGAGCAGTACTTC
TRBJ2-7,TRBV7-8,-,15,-,CASSLSAPVLDEQYF,TGTGCCAGCAGCTTATCTGCCCCGGTTCTGGACGAGCAGTACTTC
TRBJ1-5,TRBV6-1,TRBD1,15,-,CASSEIGTGHQPQHF,TGTGCCAGCAGTGAAATTGGGACAGGGCATCAGCCCCAGCATTTT
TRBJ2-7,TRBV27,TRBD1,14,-,CASSTRTGAYEQYF,TGTGCCAGCAGCACCAGGACAGGAGCCTACGAGCAGTACTTC
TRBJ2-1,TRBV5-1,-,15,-,CASSAGTFSYNEQFF,TGCGCCAGCAGCGCGGGGACTTTCTCCTACAATGAGCAGTTCTTC
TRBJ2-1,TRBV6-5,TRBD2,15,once,CASSLGLAGVDEQFF,TGTGCCAGCAGTCTCGGACTAGCGGGTGTAGATGAGCAGTTCTTC
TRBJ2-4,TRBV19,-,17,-,CASTPSSRRAAKNIQYF,TGTGCCAGTACCCCTAGTAGCAGGAGAGCTGCCAAAAACATTCAGTACTTC
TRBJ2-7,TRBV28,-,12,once,CASSLPGREQYF,TGTGCCAGCAGTTTACCAGGGCGCGAGCAGTACTTC
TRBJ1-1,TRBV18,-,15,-,CASSPLGAANTEAFF,TGTGCCAGCTCACCATTGGGGGCCGCGAACACTGAAGCTTTCTTT
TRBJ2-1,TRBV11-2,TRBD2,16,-,CASSHYSGGRYNEQFF,TGTGCCAGCAGCCACTATAGCGGGGGGCGCTACAATGAGCAGTTCTTC
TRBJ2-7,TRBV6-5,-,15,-,CASSSPRGATYEQYF,TGTGCCAGCAGTTCCCCCCGAGGGGCAACCTACGAGCAGTACTTC
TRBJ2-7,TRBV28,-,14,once,CASSPGATPYEQYF,TGTGCCAGCAGCCCAGGGGCTACGCCCTACGAGCAGTACTTC
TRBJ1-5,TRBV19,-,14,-,CASSRQNSNQPQHF,TGTGCCAGTAGTAGACAGAATAGCAATCAGCCCCAGCATTTT
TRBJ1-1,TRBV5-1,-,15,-,CASSLAGGLNTEAFF,TGCGCCAGCAGCTTGGCTGGGGGGTTAAACACTGAAGCTTTCTTT
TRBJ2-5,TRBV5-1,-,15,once,CASRPGPGDGETQYF,TGCGCCAGCAGACCGGGCCCGGGCGACGGGGAGACCCAGTACTTC
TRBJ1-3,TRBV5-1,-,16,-,CASSLSIGGSGNTIYF,TGCGCCAGCAGCTTGTCTATAGGGGGATCTGGAAACACCATATATTTT
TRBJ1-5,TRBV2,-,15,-,CASSRQKYSNQPQHF,TGTGCCAGCAGCCGACAGAAGTATAGCAATCAGCCCCAGCATTTT
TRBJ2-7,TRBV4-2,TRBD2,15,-,CASSHETSGSYEQYF,TGTGCCAGCAGCCATGAGACTAGCGGGAGTTACGAGCAGTACTTC
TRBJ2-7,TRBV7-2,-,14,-,CASSLGESAPGQYF,TGTGCCAGCAGCTTAGGGGAGTCTGCTCCGGGGCAGTACTTC
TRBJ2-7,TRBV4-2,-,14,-,CASSLGMGTYEQYF,TGTGCCAGCAGCCTGGGAATGGGAACCTACGAGCAGTACTTC
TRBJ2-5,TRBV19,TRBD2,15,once,CASSMGLAVQETQYF,TGTGCCAGTAGTATGGGACTAGCGGTCCAAGAGACCCAGTACTTC
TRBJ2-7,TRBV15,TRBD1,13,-,CATSRDRDYEQYF,TGTGCCACCAGTAGGGACAGGGACTACGAGCAGTACTTC
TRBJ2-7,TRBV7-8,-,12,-,CASSAASYEQYF,TGTGCCAGCAGCGCAGCCTCCTACGAGCAGTACTTC
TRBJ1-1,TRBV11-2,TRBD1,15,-,CASSPYPQGDTEAFF,TGTGCCAGCAGCCCTTACCCGCAGGGGGACACTGAAGCTTTCTTT
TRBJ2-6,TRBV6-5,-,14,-,CASRGFSGANVLTF,TGTGCCAGCAGGGGATTCTCTGGGGCCAACGTCCTGACTTTC
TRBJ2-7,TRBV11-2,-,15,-,CASSLNRATSYEQYF,TGTGCCAGCAGCTTAAATAGGGCCACCTCCTACGAGCAGTACTTC
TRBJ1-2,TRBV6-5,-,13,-,CASSYSPTYGYTF,TGTGCCAGCAGTTACTCACCAACATATGGCTACACCTTC
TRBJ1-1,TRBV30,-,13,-,CAWRPGQNTEAFF,TGTGCCTGGAGACCAGGACAGAACACTGAAGCTTTCTTT
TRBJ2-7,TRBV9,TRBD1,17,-,CASSVGHVGTGGSEQYF,TGTGCCAGCAGCGTAGGTCATGTGGGGACAGGGGGATCCGAGCAGTACTTC
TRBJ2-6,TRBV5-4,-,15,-,CASSPQGLGANVLTF,TGTGCCAGCAGCCCACAGGGTCTGGGGGCCAACGTCCTGACTTTC
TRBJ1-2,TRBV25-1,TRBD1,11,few,CASAGGFGYTF,TGTGCCAGCGCAGGGGGCTTTGGCTACACCTTC
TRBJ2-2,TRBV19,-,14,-,CASSIGRNTGELFF,TGTGCCAGTAGTATAGGACGAAACACCGGGGAGCTGTTTTTT
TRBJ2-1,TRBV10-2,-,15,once,CASSRGLLSYNEQFF,TGCGCCAGCAGTCGGGGGTTACTCTCCTACAATGAGCAGTTCTTC
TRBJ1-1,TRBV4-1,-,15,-,CASSPYLRDYTEAFF,TGCGCCAGCAGCCCATACTTGAGAGACTACACTGAAGCTTTCTTT
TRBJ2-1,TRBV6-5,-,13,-,CASSWDGNNEQFF,TGTGCCAGCAGTTGGGACGGAAACAATGAGCAGTTCTTC
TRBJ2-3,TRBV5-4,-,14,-,CASSLEFSTDTQYF,TGTGCCAGCAGCTTGGAATTCAGCACAGATACGCAGTATTTT
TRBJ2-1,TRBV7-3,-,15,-,CASSLGLSSYNEQFF,TGTGCCAGCAGCTTAGGTCTAAGCTCCTACAATGAGCAGTTCTTC
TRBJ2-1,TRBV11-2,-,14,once,CASSFDTRTNEQFF,TGTGCCAGCAGCTTCGACACCCGCACGAATGAGCAGTTCTTC
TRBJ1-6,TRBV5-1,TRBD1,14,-,CASSGTGYNSPLHF,TGCGCCAGCAGTGGGACAGGGTATAATTCACCCCTCCACTTT
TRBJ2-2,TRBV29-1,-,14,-,CSVRRGAFTGELFF,TGCAGCGTTAGGAGGGGGGCGTTCACCGGGGAGCTGTTTTTT
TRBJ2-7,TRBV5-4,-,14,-,CASSSYAGNYEQYF,TGTGCCAGCAGCTCGTACGCTGGGAACTACGAGCAGTACTTC
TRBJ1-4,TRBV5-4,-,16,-,CASSFSFRDSNEKLFF,TGTGCCAGCAGCTTCTCCTTCCGAGACAGTAATGAAAAACTGTTTTTT
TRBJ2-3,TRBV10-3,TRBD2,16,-,CAISETASGGAYTQYF,TGTGCCATCAGTGAGACAGCTAGCGGGGGGGCCTATACGCAGTATTTT